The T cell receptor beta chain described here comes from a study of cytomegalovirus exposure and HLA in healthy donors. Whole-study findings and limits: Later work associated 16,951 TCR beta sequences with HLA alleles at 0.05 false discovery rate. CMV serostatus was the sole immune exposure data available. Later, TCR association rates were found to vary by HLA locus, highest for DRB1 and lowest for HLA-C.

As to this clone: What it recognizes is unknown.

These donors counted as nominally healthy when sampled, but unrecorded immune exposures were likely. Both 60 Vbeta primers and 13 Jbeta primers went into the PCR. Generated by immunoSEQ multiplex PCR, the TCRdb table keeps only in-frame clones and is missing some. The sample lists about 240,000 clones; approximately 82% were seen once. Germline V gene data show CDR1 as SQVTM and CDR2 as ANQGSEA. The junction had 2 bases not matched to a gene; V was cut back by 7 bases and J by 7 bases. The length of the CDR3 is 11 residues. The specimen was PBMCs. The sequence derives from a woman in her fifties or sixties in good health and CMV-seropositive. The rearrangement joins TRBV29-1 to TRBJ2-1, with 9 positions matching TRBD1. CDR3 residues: CSADRGNEQFF. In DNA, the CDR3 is TGCAGCGCGGACAGGGGAAATGAGCAGTTCTTC.